Following are 27 T cell receptor beta chains from one sample sequenced in a study of shared clonotypes between healthy human individuals. The naive CD8 population came from CD45RO-negative cells selected for CCR7, without terminally differentiated effector memory CD45RA+ cells. Produced via immunoSEQ multiplex PCR; TCRdb's table is partial and in-frame only. The sample consists of about 2 million clones, about 95% of them appearing once. Sequencing input: naive CD8+ T cells sorted from blood. Source of these receptors: a man between 18 and 35 years old in good health.

The genes are TRBV5-1 and TRBJ2-1, with 7 nucleotides matching TRBD2. CDR1 SGHRS and CDR2 YFSETQ come from the germline V gene. This CDR3 contains 16 residues. Trimming took 2 bases from V and 5 from J; bases not matched to a gene: 10. This CDR3 reads CASSFPPSGAHNEQFF. Here the CDR3 DNA reads TGCGCCAGCAGCTTCCCCCCTAGCGGAGCCCACAATGAGCAGTTCTTC.

This clone has only one observation. The CDR3 nucleotides read TGTGCCAGCAGCCATCGTCGAGCAGGGGCGAACACTGAAGCTTTCTTT. The encoded protein is CASSHRRAGANTEAFF. V usage is TRBV7-9 and J usage is TRBJ1-1; D might be TRBD1 (6 bases). Germline V gene sequence: CDR1 SEHNR, CDR2 FQNEAQ (reference sequence). V was shortened by 5 bases and J by 1 base, with 17 bases between the two germline ends. The CDR3 loop spans 16 amino acids. Full variable domain (remainder filled in from reference TRBV7-9 and TRBJ1-1): DTGVSQNPRHKITKRGQNVTFRCDPISEHNRLYWYRQTLGQGPEFLTYFQNEAQLEKSRLLSDRFSAERPKGSFSTLEIQRTEQGDSAMYLCASSHRRAGANTEAFFGQGTRLTVV.

This clone was counted once. The rearrangement uses TRBV9 and TRBJ2-7; 10 positions match TRBD2. With 4 bases clipped from V and 3 bases from J, the junction kept 4 bases outside the gene matches. The CDR3 has 14 amino acids. CDR1 and CDR2 (germline): SGDLS, YYNGEE. The CDR3 is CASSPGLADYEQYF. DNA for the CDR3: TGTGCCAGCAGCCCAGGACTAGCGGACTACGAGCAGTACTTC.

The chain has TRBV11-2 and TRBJ2-7, with D hard to call. Trimming left V 1 base short and J 1 base short, with 11 bases between. This CDR3 is built from 15 residues. CDR1 SGHAT and CDR2 FQNNGV come from the germline V gene. The CDR3 sequence: CASSLVGPTSYEQYF. The CDR3 nucleotides are TGTGCCAGCAGCTTAGTAGGACCAACTTCCTACGAGCAGTACTTC.

The rearrangement uses TRBV9 and TRBJ2-3; D is perhaps TRBD1 (5 bases). Trimming took 0 bases from V and 4 from J, leaving 9 bases between them. The germline gives CDR1 SGDLS, CDR2 YYNGEE. CDR3 length: 14 residues. CDR3 amino acids: CASSVAQVPDTQYF. The CDR3 DNA sequence: TGTGCCAGCAGCGTAGCACAGGTCCCAGATACGCAGTATTTT. Filled out from reference TRBV9 and TRBJ2-3, the complete variable domain reads DSGVTQTPKHLITATGQRVTLRCSPRSGDLSVYWYQQSLDQGLQFLIQYYNGEERAKGNILERFSAQQFPDLHSELNLSSLELGDSALYFCASSVAQVPDTQYFGPGTRLTVL.

In its sample, this clone was seen once. The chain employs TRBV6-5 and TRBJ2-1; TRBD2 aligns across 7 bases. The germline V gene encodes CDR1 MNHEY and CDR2 SVGAGI. Trimming removed 9 bases from V and 5 bases from J; junction bases left unmatched: 10. The CDR3 length is 14 residues. The CDR3 DNA reads TGTGCCAGTTTTGCGGGAGAAGTCCACAATGAGCAGTTCTTC. Residues: CASFAGEVHNEQFF.

With respect to this clone: This CDR3 is also generated by other DNA sequences in the sample. The chain employs TRBV4-1 and TRBJ2-1; D possibly corresponds to TRBD2 (6 bases). Germline V gene sequence: CDR1 MGHRA, CDR2 YSYEKL. This CDR3 region has 12 residues. V was trimmed by 1 base and J by 10 bases, leaving 8 bases between them. In DNA form, the CDR3 reads TGCGCCAGCAGCCAAGTCCGGGGGGAGCAGTTCTTC. Encoded protein: CASSQVRGEQFF.

The CDR3 loop is CASSLNRGETQYF. The CDR3 coding sequence is TGTGCCAGCAGCTTGAACAGGGGGGAGACCCAGTACTTC. The rearrangement uses TRBV7-8 and TRBJ2-5, with 8 bases lining up with TRBD1. Trimming took 3 bases from V and 5 from J; bases not matched to a gene: 2. Per germline, CDR1 SGHVS and CDR2 FQNEAQ. The CDR3 has 13 residues. Together with reference TRBV7-8 and TRBJ2-5, the CDR3 gives the full variable domain: GAGVSQSPRYKVAKRGQDVALRCDPISGHVSLFWYQQALGQGPEFLTYFQNEAQLDKSGLPSDRFFAERPEGSVSTLKIQRTQQEDSAVYLCASSLNRGETQYFGPGTRLLVL.

The chain links TRBV5-6 to TRBJ2-7, with D perhaps TRBD1 or TRBD2 (6 bases each). V lost 0 bases, J lost 3 bases, and 16 bases lay in between. Germline V gene data show CDR1 as SGHDT and CDR2 as YYEEEE. This CDR3 region has 16 residues. The CDR3 spells CASSLGRGTPDYEQYF. The CDR3 nucleotides read TGTGCCAGCAGCTTGGGTCGCGGGACACCCGACTACGAGCAGTACTTC.

The chain recombines TRBV7-9 with TRBJ1-5, with no clear D. The V gene lost 5 bases and the J gene lost 0 bases, with 11 bases spanning the gap. This CDR3 contains 15 residues. The germline gives CDR1 SEHNR, CDR2 FQNEAQ (reference sequence). The CDR3 loop reads CASSESTYSNQPQHF. Written as DNA, the CDR3 is TGTGCCAGCAGCGAGAGCACATATAGCAATCAGCCCCAGCATTTT.

CDR3 residues: CASSPLAGGRTDTQYF. CDR3 bases: TGCGCCAGCAGCCCTCTAGCGGGGGGGCGCACAGATACGCAGTATTTT. V usage is TRBV4-1 and J usage is TRBJ2-3; 12 positions match TRBD2. The length of the CDR3 is 16 residues. V lost 4 bases to trimming and J lost 1 base; unmatched junction nucleotides: 3. The V gene's germline CDR1 is MGHRA and CDR2 YSYEKL.

This clone was seen a single time. The gene calls are TRBV6-1 and TRBJ1-1; D is ambiguous. This CDR3 spans 13 amino acids. V was trimmed by 3 bases and J by 5 bases, leaving 10 bases between them. Germline V CDR1 and CDR2: MNHNS, SASEGT. The DNA of the CDR3 is TGTGCCAGCAGTGATCGGGAGGGAACTGAAGCTTTCTTT. The encoded protein is CASSDREGTEAFF.

As to this clone: The same CDR3 also results from other DNA sequences found in this sample. V is TRBV6-5 and J is TRBJ2-3, with D perhaps TRBD1 or TRBD2 (5 bases each). CDR3 size: 14 residues. Between the trimmed V and J ends, which lost 0 bases and 3 bases, there was a span of 7 bases. Germline loops: CDR1 MNHEY, CDR2 SVGAGI. CDR3 bases: TGTGCCAGCAGTTACTCAGAGGGGACAGATACGCAGTATTTT. It translates to CASSYSEGTDTQYF.

This chain's CDR3 is CSVFGLSGKYNEQFF. The CDR3 coding sequence is TGCAGCGTGTTCGGTTTAAGCGGGAAGTACAATGAGCAGTTCTTC. This chain links TRBV29-1 with TRBJ2-1; 7 positions agree with TRBD2. The CDR3 is 15 amino acids. CDR1 is SQVTM and CDR2 is ANQGSEA in the germline V gene. Trimming took 6 bases from V and 4 from J; bases not matched to a gene: 12.

The V call is TRBV29-1, the J call TRBJ1-1; D is ambiguous. The CDR3 loop spans 12 amino acids. The V end was cut by 4 bases, the J end by 6 bases, with 12 bases between. The germline CDR1 and CDR2 sequences are SQVTM and ANQGSEA. The CDR3 region has the DNA TGCAGCGTTGTGGGCAGTGTCGCTGAAGCTTTCTTT. Translation gives CSVVGSVAEAFF.

For this clone: This sample also contains other DNA sequences that code for the same CDR3. The chain joins TRBV19 to TRBJ2-7; tentatively, D is TRBD1 (5 bases). Per germline, CDR1 LNHDA and CDR2 SQIVND (reference sequence). V lost 6 bases, J lost 4 bases, and 16 bases lay in between. This CDR3 has 14 residues. Here the CDR3 reads CASSTREGVYEQYF. Written as DNA, the CDR3 is TGTGCCAGTAGCACCAGGGAAGGTGTGTACGAGCAGTACTTC.

This clone was seen just once. This rearrangement joins TRBV4-3 to TRBJ2-1, with 7 positions matching TRBD2. The CDR3 totals 19 residues. Germline V gene lookup returns CDR1 LGHNA and CDR2 YSLEER. V shed 0 bases, J shed 2 bases, and the junction held 13 bases outside the gene matches. Here the CDR3 reads CASSQDVGIAGPPYNEQFF. CDR3 nucleotides: TGCGCCAGCAGCCAAGATGTCGGAATAGCGGGCCCGCCCTACAATGAGCAGTTCTTC.

The chain has TRBV5-1 and TRBJ2-5, with 8 bases matching TRBD2. The V and J ends lost 3 bases and 4 bases, in that order; junction bases with no gene match: 8. Germline V gene data show CDR1 as SGHRS and CDR2 as YFSETQ. The CDR3 spans 15 residues. The CDR3 coding sequence is TGCGCCAGCAGCTCAACTCTGACTAGCGCAGAGACCCAGTACTTC. Protein product: CASSSTLTSAETQYF. The whole variable domain, filled in from reference TRBV5-1 and TRBJ2-5, reads KAGVTQTPRYLIKTRGQQVTLSCSPISGHRSVSWYQQTPGQGLQFLFEYFSETQRNKGNFPGRFSGRQFSNSRSEMNVSTLELGDSALYLCASSSTLTSAETQYFGPGTRLLVL.

This rearrangement joins TRBV15 to TRBJ1-1; D ambiguous. V lost 0 bases and J lost 1, with 9 bases in between. Germline values: CDR1 LNHNV, CDR2 YYDKDF (reference sequence). This CDR3 region has 15 residues. The CDR3 sequence is CATSRDRYQNTEAFF. CDR3 nucleotides: TGTGCCACCAGCAGAGACAGGTACCAGAACACTGAAGCTTTCTTT. The variable domain in full, completed from reference TRBV15 and TRBJ1-1, reads DAMVIQNPRYQVTQFGKPVTLSCSQTLNHNVMYWYQQKSSQAPKLLFHYYDKDFNNEADTPDNFQSRRPNTSFCFLDIRSPGLGDTAMYLCATSRDRYQNTEAFFGQGTRLTVV.

The J gene is TRBJ2-2, the V gene TRBV6-1, with TRBD1 identical over 7 bases. The CDR3 extends over 15 amino acids. Germline V gene lookup returns CDR1 MNHNS and CDR2 SASEGT. Trimming removed 10 bases from V and 0 bases from J; junction bases left unmatched: 8. The CDR3 spells CATTGQTPNTGELFF. The DNA of the CDR3 is TGTGCCACTACGGGACAGACTCCGAACACCGGGGAGCTGTTTTTT.

The genes are TRBV5-1 and TRBJ2-7; TRBD2 matches at 7 bases. Germline V lookup: CDR1 SGHRS, CDR2 YFSETQ. V was clipped by 2 bases and J by 2 bases; unmatched bases: 4. The CDR3 covers 14 residues. The CDR3 DNA sequence: TGCGCCAGCAGCTTTGGGAGCGGGGCCTACGAGCAGTACTTC. It translates to CASSFGSGAYEQYF.

The chain employs TRBV4-1 and TRBJ2-5; TRBD2 aligns across 8 bases. Losses at the gene ends were 1 base for V and 5 bases for J; bases not matched to a gene: 9. Looked up from germline, CDR1 is MGHRA and CDR2 is YSYEKL. This CDR3 has 16 amino acids. Here the CDR3 reads CASSQAPAGVGETQYF. The CDR3 DNA is TGCGCCAGCAGCCAAGCCCCAGCGGGAGTGGGGGAGACCCAGTACTTC.

This rearrangement joins TRBV19 to TRBJ1-1; no firm D call. Germline lookup yields CDR1 LNHDA and CDR2 SQIVND (reference sequence). This CDR3 comprises 12 residues. Trimming cost V 6 bases and J 4 bases, with 9 bases left between them. CDR3 region: CASSRQPTEAFF. The CDR3 DNA follows: TGTGCCAGTAGCCGGCAGCCCACTGAAGCTTTCTTT.

The chain uses TRBV28 and TRBJ1-3; D is perhaps TRBD1 (6 bases). Deletions cut 5 bases from V and 10 bases from J, with 21 bases between. CDR3 length: 15 residues. Germline V lookup: CDR1 MDHEN, CDR2 SYDVKM. DNA of the CDR3: TGTGCCAGCAGTCCCCCGGACAGTTTTGCGGTGACCATATATTTT. Protein product: CASSPPDSFAVTIYF.

The chain combines TRBV7-9 with TRBJ1-1, with TRBD1 identical over 10 bases. CDR1 SEHNR and CDR2 FQNEAQ come from the germline V gene (reference sequence). This CDR3 contains 14 residues. V was clipped by 8 bases and J by 1 base; unmatched bases: 4. CDR3 in amino acids: CASPGQGGNTEAFF. CDR3 in DNA: TGTGCCAGCCCAGGACAGGGGGGGAACACTGAAGCTTTCTTT.

Comments on this clone: Other nucleotide sequences from this sample produce the same CDR3. The rearrangement links TRBV11-2 to TRBJ2-1, with 9 nucleotides matching TRBD2. The CDR3 is 15 residues long. Germline values: CDR1 SGHAT, CDR2 FQNNGV. V dropped 1 base and J dropped 3; count of bases not matched to a gene: 1. CDR3 amino acids: CASSLAAGGYNEQFF. DNA of the CDR3: TGTGCCAGCAGCTTAGCAGCGGGGGGCTACAATGAGCAGTTCTTC.

The gene calls are TRBV4-3 and TRBJ1-2; D unclear. Trimming pared 0 bases from V and 6 bases from J, leaving 14 bases between. CDR3 length equals 15 residues. Germline V gene lookup returns CDR1 LGHNA and CDR2 YSLEER. The CDR3 protein is CASSQDESPGDGYTF. CDR3 DNA: TGCGCCAGCAGCCAAGACGAGAGCCCAGGAGATGGCTACACCTTC.